This TCR beta chain derives from a study of cytomegalovirus exposure and HLA in healthy donors. Study as a whole: A data release that came early held tens of millions of unique TCRs from HLA-typed donors. General observations from the study: In a later analysis, 15,000 to 20,000 TCR beta sequences were associated with HLA alleles at 0.05 false discovery rate. Per a prior analysis, the majority of TCR beta V segments were productive roughly 87% or roughly 30% of the time. The study put roughly 160 TCR beta chains on its list as cytomegalovirus-associated.

The PCR used 60 Vbeta and 13 Jbeta primers. Libraries were prepared by immunoSEQ multiplex PCR; TCRdb keeps only in-frame clonotypes and omits some of them. The sample comprises roughly 190,000 clones, approximately 78% of which are singletons, and less than 0.85% rests with the top ten. Trimming shortened V by 8 bases and J by 0 bases, and 11 bases separated the two germline ends. This CDR3 has 14 amino acids. Germline values: CDR1 MNHEY, CDR2 SMNVEV (reference sequence). Worth noting for this clone: Its antigen is not identified.

V usage is TRBV27 and J usage is TRBJ2-1, with TRBD1 as a possible D gene (5 bases). Sequenced input: PBMCs. This receptor was obtained from a woman under 30 in good health and CMV-seronegative. CDR3 sequence (DNA): TGTGCCAGCCAGTTACAGGTCTCCTACAATGAGCAGTTCTTC. Translated, it gives CASQLQVSYNEQFF.